This entry is about one T cell receptor (beta chain). Per the original methods: Estimated nucleated cell counts came from reference gene primer amplification. Data came from immunoSEQ multiplex PCR; TCRdb stores just in-frame clones and leaves some out. The V and J calls and the clone size are those of that table, but D and trimming were determined from the DNA. Seen here are 240,000 or so clones, 86% observed once, and the top ten hold roughly an eighth. This entry comes from a study of blood T cell repertoires in COVID-19. In the study overall: Sites in the United States, Italy and Spain provided acute and convalescent COVID-19 samples. The analysed material was cDNA or gDNA that came from T cells, B-cell-depleted T cells, or PBMCs.

With 1 base removed from V and 9 bases from J, the gap between germline ends came to 7 bases. CDR3 length: 13 amino acids. Germline V gene data show CDR1 as SGHTA and CDR2 as FQGNSA. Sequencing input: peripheral blood. The chain links TRBV7-2 to TRBJ1-6; no firm D call. The receptor was derived from a man older than 75 with acute or convalescent COVID-19. In DNA, the CDR3 is TGTGCCAGCAGCTTAGTGGCGGGTTCACCCCTCCACTTT. Its protein product is CASSLVAGSPLHF.